What follows describes a single TCR beta chain. This sample was taken from a study of CD8 T cells in Susac syndrome. In blood CD8+ and CD4+ T cells, TCR beta underwent sequencing. TEMRA cells were FACS-enriched, with CD8+ and CD4+ T cells isolated negatively. The CDR3 has 15 amino acids. CDR1 PRHDT and CDR2 FYEKMQ come from the germline V gene (reference sequence). V shed 4 bases, J shed 1 base, and the junction held 3 bases outside the gene matches. With random hexamers, reverse transcription was performed on 0.5 to 1 ug of RNA. It was immunoSEQ multiplex PCR that amplified TCR beta CDR3 across 54 Vbeta and 13 Jbeta. Each CDR3 protein gets one entry after TCRdb re-called the immunoSEQ multiplex PCR reads with MiXCR. The table has 150,000 to 160,000 distinct CDR3 sequences, 95% to 96% seen once; the top ten hold approximately 0.15%.

The chain has TRBV13 and TRBJ2-3; 9 nucleotides align to TRBD1. The sequenced material came from CD8+ T cells from PBMCs. The receptor's source is a human donor with multiple sclerosis. The CDR3 loop reads CASSSGQGGTDTQYF. CDR3 bases: TGTGCCAGCAGCTCGGGACAGGGCGGCACAGATACGCAGTATTTT.